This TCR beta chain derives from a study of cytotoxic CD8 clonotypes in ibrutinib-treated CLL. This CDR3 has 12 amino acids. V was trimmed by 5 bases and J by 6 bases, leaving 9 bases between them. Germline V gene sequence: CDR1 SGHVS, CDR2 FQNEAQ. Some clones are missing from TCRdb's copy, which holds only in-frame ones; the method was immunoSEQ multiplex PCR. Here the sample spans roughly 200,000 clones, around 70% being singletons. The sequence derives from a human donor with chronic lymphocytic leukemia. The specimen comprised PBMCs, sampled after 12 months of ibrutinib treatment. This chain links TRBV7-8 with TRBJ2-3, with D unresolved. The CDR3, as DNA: TGTGCCAGCAGCCTTTCGTGGGATACGCAGTATTTT. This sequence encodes CASSLSWDTQYF.